The next 8 T cell receptor beta chains were all read from a single sample in a study of blood T cell repertoires in COVID-19. Data came from immunoSEQ multiplex PCR; TCRdb stores just in-frame clones and leaves some out. The profile covers some 390,000 clones, with around 87% appearing a single time and roughly 1.1% taken by the ten largest. Sequencing used PBMCs or T cells enriched from blood (not recorded which). These receptors were taken from a man in his thirties or forties who had recovered from COVID-19.

The chain carries TRBV7-9 and TRBJ2-7; D perhaps matches TRBD1 (6 bases). The CDR3 length is 14 residues. Germline values: CDR1 SEHNR, CDR2 FQNEAQ (reference sequence). The V gene lost 2 bases and the J gene lost 5 bases, with 13 bases spanning the gap. The CDR3 bases are TGTGCCAGCAGCTTACTCGGACAGACTGACGAGCAGTACTTC. This gives the protein CASSLLGQTDEQYF.

About this clone itself: The junction does not match germline at one end; this may be a read error. The chain employs TRBV27 and TRBJ2-7; 11 bases map to TRBD1. CDR3 size: 13 residues. Germline CDR1 is MNHEY and CDR2 is SMNVEV (reference sequence). The CDR3 region is CASSIGQGAIINF. The CDR3 DNA is TGTGCCAGCAGTATCGGACAGGGGGCCATCATAAACTTC.

In this sample, this clone turned up once. The chain couples TRBV19 to TRBJ2-2; D is unresolved. CDR3 size: 15 residues. The ends were cut back, 0 bases at V and 2 bases at J, with 7 bases in the middle. In germline, CDR1 is LNHDA, CDR2 SQIVND (reference sequence). CDR3 sequence: CASSIDLYNTGELFF. CDR3 sequence (DNA): TGTGCCAGTAGTATAGATCTATACAACACCGGGGAGCTGTTTTTT.

V is TRBV21-1 and J is TRBJ2-6; the table gives TRBD2 as D, unverified against the DNA. TRBV21-1 is tagged as a pseudogene. CDR3 size: 21 residues. The CDR3 DNA follows: TGTGCCAGCAGCAATGAGGCCTTTAGGGACTCGCGACTCTCTGGGGCCAACGTCCTGACTTTC. Translating gives CASSNEAFRDSRLSGANVLTF.

The gene calls are TRBV15 and TRBJ1-4, with a weak D call TRBD1 (6 bases). The V end was cut by 0 bases, the J end by 8 bases, with 19 bases between. The CDR3 runs to 17 residues. The V gene's germline CDR1 is LNHNV and CDR2 YYDKDF (reference sequence). DNA for the CDR3: TGTGCCACCAGCAGAGATGAGGGGCAGGGGCGGATGGAAAAACTGTTTTTT. Its translation: CATSRDEGQGRMEKLFF.

The CDR3 loop is CASSLTGGSSYNEQFF. The CDR3 DNA follows: TGTGCCAGCTCTCTTACCGGCGGTAGCTCCTACAATGAGCAGTTCTTC. The chain links TRBV18 to TRBJ2-1, with unresolved D. V dropped 6 bases and J dropped 0 bases, with 15 bases sitting between them. The CDR3 spans 16 residues. The V gene's germline CDR1 is KGHSH and CDR2 LQKENI.

J is TRBJ2-6 and V is TRBV30; D not certain. The germline gives CDR1 GTSNPN, CDR2 SVGIG (reference sequence). This CDR3 contains 15 residues. Trimming cost V 4 bases and J 0 bases, with 10 bases left between them. This CDR3 reads CAWKSSGSGANVLTF. CDR3 in DNA: TGTGCCTGGAAATCGAGTGGCTCTGGGGCCAACGTCCTGACTTTC.

Here the CDR3 DNA reads TGTGCCAGCAGCCAAGAAGGGAGCAGCTCCTACAATGAGCAGTTCTTC. Residues: CASSQEGSSSYNEQFF. This chain joins TRBV3-1 (or the pseudogene TRBV3-2) and TRBJ2-1; maybe TRBD2 (5 bases). Germline CDR1 LGHDT, CDR2 YNNKEL (reference sequence). The CDR3 loop spans 16 amino acids. V was trimmed by 0 bases and J by 0 bases, leaving 9 bases between them.